Below are 13 T cell receptor beta chains sequenced from a single sample in a study of T cell repertoires in cytomegalovirus infection. TCRdb re-analysed the reads in MiXCR, keeping a single row per CDR3 protein. The profile shows hundreds of thousands of distinct CDR3 sequences, roughly a tenth of them singletons. The sample was PBMCs. Receptors were obtained from a human donor in good health (CMV status not recorded). Some clones in this sample may be carry-over from other donors' samples.

This clonotype was observed at least ten times. The chain joins TRBV20-1 to TRBJ1-3; possible D gene TRBD1, 5 bases. V lost 8 bases to trimming and J lost 16 bases, with 12 bases between them. There are 8 residues in the CDR3. CDR1 and CDR2 (germline): DFQATT, SNEGSKA (reference sequence). The CDR3 nucleotides read TGCAGTACGGGGCCAGGTTATTTT. Protein sequence: CSTGPGYF.

The sample holds many counts of this clonotype. The chain recombines TRBV28 with TRBJ2-1, with a possible D match to TRBD1 (6 bases). The germline gives CDR1 MDHEN, CDR2 SYDVKM. This CDR3 is 14 amino acids long. V was pared by 3 bases and J by 5 bases, with 11 bases between. As DNA, the CDR3 is TGTGCCAGCAGTTTGTCGGGACAAGACAATGAGCAGTTCTTC. Its translation: CASSLSGQDNEQFF.

The table lists this clonotype with many counts. V and J are TRBV28 and TRBJ1-6; perhaps TRBD1 as D (6 bases). This CDR3 contains 15 residues. Per the germline V gene, CDR1 is MDHEN and CDR2 is SYDVKM. Trimming shortened V by 6 bases and J by 7 bases, and 16 bases separated the two germline ends. DNA of the CDR3: TGTGCCAGCAGCTCCGGTACAGGGAGGAATTCACCCCTCCACTTT. Amino acids: CASSSGTGRNSPLHF.

This clonotype was seen many times. The J gene is TRBJ2-3, the V gene TRBV7-9; 9 bases match TRBD2. This CDR3 contains 15 residues. Germline V CDR1 and CDR2: SEHNR, FQNEAQ (reference sequence). V shed 5 bases, J shed 2 bases, and the junction held 5 bases outside the gene matches. CDR3 region: CASSHSGGPTDTQYF. For the CDR3, the DNA is TGTGCCAGCAGCCATAGCGGGGGACCCACAGATACGCAGTATTTT. The whole variable domain, remainder taken from reference TRBV7-9 and TRBJ2-3, is DTGVSQNPRHKITKRGQNVTFRCDPISEHNRLYWYRQTLGQGPEFLTYFQNEAQLEKSRLLSDRFSAERPKGSFSTLEIQRTEQGDSAMYLCASSHSGGPTDTQYFGPGTRLTVL.

V gene TRBV12-3 or TRBV12-4 combines with J gene TRBJ2-1; TRBD2 aligns across 7 bases. Trimming cost V 10 bases and J 5 bases; bases outside gene matches: 8. The CDR3 spans 13 residues. In DNA form, the CDR3 reads TGTGCCACACGGAGCGGGGCCCACAATGAGCAGTTCTTC. This translates into CATRSGAHNEQFF.

The sample holds many counts of this clonotype. The V and J genes are TRBV6-1 and TRBJ1-1; D gene unclear. Per the germline V gene, CDR1 is MNHNS and CDR2 is SASEGT. The CDR3 loop spans 15 amino acids. V was shortened by 6 bases and J by 8 bases, with 22 bases between the two germline ends. The CDR3 sequence is CASSRIGQAAPEAFF. The CDR3 DNA is TGTGCCAGCAGCAGAATTGGGCAGGCCGCACCAGAAGCTTTCTTT.

This clonotype was observed a few times. The chain uses TRBV2 and TRBJ1-2; no firm D call. Trimming stripped 1 base from V and 7 bases from J, with 7 bases between. The CDR3 is 12 residues long. Germline CDR1 and CDR2: SNHLY and FYNNEI. This CDR3 reads CASSEGGSGYTF. CDR3 nucleotides: TGTGCCAGCAGTGAAGGTGGCTCTGGCTACACCTTC.

The sample holds many counts of this clonotype. The chain couples TRBV28 to TRBJ2-1; D remains ambiguous. V dropped 8 bases and J dropped 2 bases, with 7 bases sitting between them. CDR3 length equals 12 residues. The germline V gene encodes CDR1 MDHEN and CDR2 SYDVKM. CDR3 nucleotides: TGTGCCAGCGGCCGGGCCTACAATGAGCAGTTCTTC. Its protein is CASGRAYNEQFF.

CDR3: CASSYTRGRTNNEQFF. CDR3 DNA sequence: TGTGCCAGCAGTTACACCCGGGGTCGAACGAACAATGAGCAGTTCTTC. This chain joins TRBV6-2 or TRBV6-3 and TRBJ2-1, with a tentative D call TRBD2 (5 bases). Germline CDR1 and CDR2: MNHEY and SVGEGT. The CDR3 has 16 amino acids. V lost 2 bases and J 5 bases, leaving 16 bases between the germline ends.

This clonotype was recorded at least ten times. V is TRBV4-3 and J is TRBJ2-1, with 8 bases lining up with TRBD2. CDR3 length: 15 amino acids. Germline V gene data show CDR1 as LGHNA and CDR2 as YSLEER. V shed 3 bases, J shed 2 bases, and the junction held 3 bases outside the gene matches. The CDR3 here is CASSQTSETYNEQFF. For the CDR3, the DNA is TGCGCCAGCAGCCAGACTAGCGAAACCTACAATGAGCAGTTCTTC.

In this sample, this clonotype turned up many times. V usage is TRBV12-3 or TRBV12-4 and J usage is TRBJ2-2; unclear D gene. Trimming pared 1 base from V and 7 bases from J, leaving 13 bases between. CDR3 length: 15 residues. DNA of the CDR3: TGTGCCAGCAGTTTAGAATCCATGGGAATCGGGGAGCTGTTTTTT. It yields the protein CASSLESMGIGELFF.

This clonotype was detected a few times. V usage is TRBV19 and J usage is TRBJ2-1; TRBD2 aligns across 10 bases. The CDR3 has 15 amino acids. The germline CDR1 and CDR2 sequences are LNHDA and SQIVND (reference sequence). The ends lost 8 bases at V and 5 bases at J; junction bases unmatched: 9. The CDR3 region is CASSPSGGADNEQFF. The CDR3 nucleotides are TGTGCCAGTTCCCCGAGCGGGGGGGCAGACAATGAGCAGTTCTTC.

The table lists this clonotype with a few counts. The gene calls are TRBV20-1 and TRBJ1-1; 7 nucleotides match TRBD1. The CDR3 length is 12 residues. The V gene end was trimmed by 3 bases and the J gene end by 8 bases; junction bases not matched to a gene: 6. Germline CDR1 DFQATT, CDR2 SNEGSKA (reference sequence). The CDR3 loop is CSASRDSLEAFF. CDR3 nucleotide sequence: TGCAGTGCTAGTCGGGACAGTTTAGAAGCTTTCTTT.